This T cell receptor (beta chain) is drawn from a study of Tregs in tolerant kidney transplant recipients. Study as a whole: Mixed chimerism was transient after nonmyeloablative marrow transplants from related graft donors.

Sequenced by immunoSEQ multiplex PCR; TCRdb stores in-frame clones only, minus some. The sample holds 15,000 to 19,000 clones, around half seen once. After approximately six days with irradiated graft donor PBMCs, CFSE-labeled recipient PBMCs were FACS-sorted. Study-level points and caveats: Validation in larger populations is needed because few patients were studied. Tolerant patients' donor-specific Tregs expanded beyond overall Tregs, suggesting antigen-driven growth. For some patients, primers changed over time, blocking nucleotide-level comparison.

With respect to this clone: The antigen is not known.

This CDR3 has 14 amino acids. CDR1 MDHEN and CDR2 SYDVKM come from the germline V gene. Trimming removed 7 bases from V and 0 bases from J, with 12 bases in between. Sequenced here: CD4+ T cells from blood cultured with allogeneic cells, sampled before the transplant. The sequence derives from a human patient who received a combined kidney and bone marrow transplant. The chain uses TRBV28 and TRBJ1-2; D not resolved. CDR3 region: CASNEALANYGYTF. The DNA for the CDR3 is TGTGCCAGCAACGAAGCACTTGCTAACTATGGCTACACCTTC.